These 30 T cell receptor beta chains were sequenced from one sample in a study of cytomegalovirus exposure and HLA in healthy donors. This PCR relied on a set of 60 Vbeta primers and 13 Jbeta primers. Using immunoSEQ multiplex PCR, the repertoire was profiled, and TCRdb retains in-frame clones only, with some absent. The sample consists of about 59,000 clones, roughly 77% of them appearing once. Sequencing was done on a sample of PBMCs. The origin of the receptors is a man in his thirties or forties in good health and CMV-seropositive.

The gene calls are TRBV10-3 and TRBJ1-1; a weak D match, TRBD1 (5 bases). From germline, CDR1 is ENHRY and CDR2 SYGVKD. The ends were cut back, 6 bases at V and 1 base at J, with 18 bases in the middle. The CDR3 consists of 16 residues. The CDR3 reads CAISTGSPTGNTEAFF. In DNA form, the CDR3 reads TGTGCCATCAGCACAGGTTCTCCAACTGGGAACACTGAAGCTTTCTTT.

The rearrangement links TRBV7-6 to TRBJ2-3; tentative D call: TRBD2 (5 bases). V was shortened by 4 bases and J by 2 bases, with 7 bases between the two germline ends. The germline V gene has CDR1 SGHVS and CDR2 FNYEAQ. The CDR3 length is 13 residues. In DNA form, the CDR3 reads TGTGCCAGCAGCTCTAGCTACACAGATACGCAGTATTTT. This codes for CASSSSYTDTQYF.

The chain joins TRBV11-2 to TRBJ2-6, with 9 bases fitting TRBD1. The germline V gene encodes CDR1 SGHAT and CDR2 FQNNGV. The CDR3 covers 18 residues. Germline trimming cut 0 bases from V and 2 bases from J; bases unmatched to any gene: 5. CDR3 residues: CASSLEGQGLPGANVLTF. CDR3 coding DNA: TGTGCCAGCAGCTTAGAGGGACAGGGACTCCCTGGGGCCAACGTCCTGACTTTC.

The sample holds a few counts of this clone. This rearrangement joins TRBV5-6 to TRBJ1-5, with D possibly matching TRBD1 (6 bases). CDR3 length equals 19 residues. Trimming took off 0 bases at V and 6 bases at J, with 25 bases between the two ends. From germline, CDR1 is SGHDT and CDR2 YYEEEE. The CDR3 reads CASSLALGGARGTSQPQHF. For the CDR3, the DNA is TGTGCCAGCAGCTTGGCCCTAGGCGGAGCCAGGGGTACTAGTCAGCCCCAGCATTTT.

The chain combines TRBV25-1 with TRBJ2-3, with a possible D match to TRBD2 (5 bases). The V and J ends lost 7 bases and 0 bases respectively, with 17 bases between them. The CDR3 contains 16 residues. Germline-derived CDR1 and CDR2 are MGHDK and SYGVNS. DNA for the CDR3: TGTGCCAGCACTCCTCGGGGTTCCACTAGCACAGATACGCAGTATTTT. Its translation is CASTPRGSTSTDTQYF.

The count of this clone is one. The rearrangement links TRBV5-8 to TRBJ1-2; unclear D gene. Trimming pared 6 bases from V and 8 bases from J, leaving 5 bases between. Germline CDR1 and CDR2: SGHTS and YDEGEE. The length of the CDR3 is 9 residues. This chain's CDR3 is CASIRGYTF. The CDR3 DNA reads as TGTGCCAGCATCCGGGGCTACACCTTC.

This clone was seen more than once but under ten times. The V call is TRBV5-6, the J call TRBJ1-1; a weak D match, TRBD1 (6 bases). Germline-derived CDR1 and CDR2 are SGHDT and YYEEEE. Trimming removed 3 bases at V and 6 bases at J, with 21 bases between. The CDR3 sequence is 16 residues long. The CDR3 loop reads CASSSRGWPGSAEAFF. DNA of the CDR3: TGTGCCAGCAGCTCCAGGGGATGGCCAGGGAGCGCTGAAGCTTTCTTT.

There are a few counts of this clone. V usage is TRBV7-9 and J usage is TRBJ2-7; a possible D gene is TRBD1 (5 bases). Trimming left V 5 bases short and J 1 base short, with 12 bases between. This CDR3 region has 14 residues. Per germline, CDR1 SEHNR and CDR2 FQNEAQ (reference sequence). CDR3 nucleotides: TGTGCCAGCAGCCTCTATAGGGGTTCCTACGAGCAGTACTTC. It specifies CASSLYRGSYEQYF.

The DNA of the CDR3 is TGTGCCAGCAGCGGACAGTTCTCTGGAAACACCATATATTTT. Residues: CASSGQFSGNTIYF. The rearrangement links TRBV7-9 to TRBJ1-3; maybe TRBD1 (6 bases). The germline V gene encodes CDR1 SEHNR and CDR2 FQNEAQ (reference sequence). The CDR3 is 14 amino acids. With 5 bases removed from V and 0 bases from J, the gap between germline ends came to 8 bases. The variable domain in full, with the rest retrieved from reference TRBV7-9 and TRBJ1-3, is DTGVSQNPRHKITKRGQNVTFRCDPISEHNRLYWYRQTLGQGPEFLTYFQNEAQLEKSRLLSDRFSAERPKGSFSTLEIQRTEQGDSAMYLCASSGQFSGNTIYFGEGSWLTVV.

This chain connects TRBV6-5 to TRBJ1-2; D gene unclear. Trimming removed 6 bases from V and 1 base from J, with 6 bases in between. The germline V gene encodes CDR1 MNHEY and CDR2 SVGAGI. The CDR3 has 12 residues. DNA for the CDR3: TGTGCCAGCAGCGCAGATAACTATGGCTACACCTTC. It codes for CASSADNYGYTF.

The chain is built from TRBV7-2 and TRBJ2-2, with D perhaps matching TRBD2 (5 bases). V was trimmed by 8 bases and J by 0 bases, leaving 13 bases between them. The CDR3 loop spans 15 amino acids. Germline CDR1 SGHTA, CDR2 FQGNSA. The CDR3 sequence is CASRRQAANTGELFF. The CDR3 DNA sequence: TGTGCCAGCCGCCGACAAGCGGCGAACACCGGGGAGCTGTTTTTT.

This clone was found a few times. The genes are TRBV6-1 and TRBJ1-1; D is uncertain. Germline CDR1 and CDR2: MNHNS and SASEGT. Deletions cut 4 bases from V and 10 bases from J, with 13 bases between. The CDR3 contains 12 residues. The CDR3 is CASSGETGVAFF. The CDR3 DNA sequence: TGTGCCAGCAGTGGGGAGACCGGCGTAGCTTTCTTT.

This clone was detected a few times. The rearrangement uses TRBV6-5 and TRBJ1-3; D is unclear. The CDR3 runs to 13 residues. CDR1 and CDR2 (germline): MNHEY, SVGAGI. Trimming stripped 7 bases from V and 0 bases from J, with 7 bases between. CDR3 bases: TGTGCCAGCAAAGCGAGCTCTGGAAACACCATATATTTT. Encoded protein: CASKASSGNTIYF.

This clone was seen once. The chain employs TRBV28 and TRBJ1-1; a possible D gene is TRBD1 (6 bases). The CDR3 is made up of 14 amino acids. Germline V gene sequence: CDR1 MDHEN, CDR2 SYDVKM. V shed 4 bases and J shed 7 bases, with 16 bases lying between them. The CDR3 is CASSSPQGPSEAFF. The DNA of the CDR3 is TGTGCCAGCAGTTCCCCCCAGGGGCCTAGTGAAGCTTTCTTT.

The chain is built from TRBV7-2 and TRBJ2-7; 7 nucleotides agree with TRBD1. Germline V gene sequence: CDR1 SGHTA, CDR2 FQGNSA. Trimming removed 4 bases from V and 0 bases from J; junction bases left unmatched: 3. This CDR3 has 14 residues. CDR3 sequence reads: CASSSGQISYEQYF. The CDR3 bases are TGTGCCAGCAGCTCGGGACAGATCTCCTACGAGCAGTACTTC.

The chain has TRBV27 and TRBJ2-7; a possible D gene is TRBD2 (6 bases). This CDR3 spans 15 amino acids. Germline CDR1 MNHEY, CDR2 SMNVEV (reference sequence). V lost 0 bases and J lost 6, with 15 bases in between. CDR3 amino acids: CASSLSPGGAVEQYF. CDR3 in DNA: TGTGCCAGCAGTTTATCCCCCGGGGGAGCCGTCGAGCAGTACTTC.

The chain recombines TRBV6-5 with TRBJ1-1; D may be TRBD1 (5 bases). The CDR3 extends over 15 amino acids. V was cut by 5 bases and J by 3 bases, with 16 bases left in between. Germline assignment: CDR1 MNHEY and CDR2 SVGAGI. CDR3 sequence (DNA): TGTGCCAGCAGTGTCATCAGGGCGGTCGACACTGAAGCTTTCTTT. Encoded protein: CASSVIRAVDTEAFF.

CDR3 sequence reads: CASRIPREKEKLFF. In nucleotides, the CDR3 is TGCGCCAGCAGAATTCCCAGGGAAAAAGAAAAACTGTTTTTT. The V call is TRBV10-1, the J call TRBJ1-4, with D maybe TRBD1 (5 bases). The germline CDR1 and CDR2 sequences are WNHNN and SYGVQD (reference sequence). V lost 6 bases and J 8 bases, leaving 16 bases between the germline ends. There are 14 residues in the CDR3.

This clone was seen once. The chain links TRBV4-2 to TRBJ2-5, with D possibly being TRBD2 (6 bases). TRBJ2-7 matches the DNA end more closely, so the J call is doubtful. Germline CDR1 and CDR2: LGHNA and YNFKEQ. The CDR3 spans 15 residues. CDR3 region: CASSQDLALLYEQYF. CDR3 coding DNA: TGTGCCAGCAGCCAAGATCTAGCGCTACTCTACGAGCAGTACTTC.

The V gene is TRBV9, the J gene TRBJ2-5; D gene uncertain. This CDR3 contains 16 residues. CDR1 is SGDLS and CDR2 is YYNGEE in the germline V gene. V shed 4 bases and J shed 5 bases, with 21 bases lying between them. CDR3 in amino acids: CASSSRLGFAGETQYF. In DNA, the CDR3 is TGTGCCAGCAGCTCTCGCCTCGGTTTTGCAGGTGAGACCCAGTACTTC.

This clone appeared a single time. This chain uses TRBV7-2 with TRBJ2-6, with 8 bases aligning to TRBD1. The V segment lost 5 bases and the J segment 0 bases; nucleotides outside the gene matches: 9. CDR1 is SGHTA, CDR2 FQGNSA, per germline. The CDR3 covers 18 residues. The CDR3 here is CASSTRDRLYSGANVLTF. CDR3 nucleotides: TGTGCCAGCAGCACCCGGGACAGGTTATACTCTGGGGCCAACGTCCTGACTTTC. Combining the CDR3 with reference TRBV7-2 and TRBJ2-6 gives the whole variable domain GAGVSQSPSNKVTEKGKDVELRCDPISGHTALYWYRQSLGQGLEFLIYFQGNSAPDKSGLPSDRFSAERTGGSVSTLTIQRTQQEDSAVYLCASSTRDRLYSGANVLTFGAGSRLTVL.

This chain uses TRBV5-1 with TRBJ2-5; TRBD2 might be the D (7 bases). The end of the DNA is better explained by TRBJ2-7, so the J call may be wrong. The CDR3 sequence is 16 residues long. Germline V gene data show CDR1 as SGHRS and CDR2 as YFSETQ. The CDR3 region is CASSLDLPRGAHEQYF. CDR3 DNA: TGCGCCAGCAGCTTGGACCTCCCCCGGGGGGCCCACGAGCAGTACTTC.

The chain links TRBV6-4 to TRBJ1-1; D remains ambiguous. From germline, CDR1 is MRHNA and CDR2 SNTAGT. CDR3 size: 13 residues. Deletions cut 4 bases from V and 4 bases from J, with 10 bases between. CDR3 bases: TGTGCCAGCAGTGGAAGGGCGGGCACTGAAGCTTTCTTT. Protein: CASSGRAGTEAFF.

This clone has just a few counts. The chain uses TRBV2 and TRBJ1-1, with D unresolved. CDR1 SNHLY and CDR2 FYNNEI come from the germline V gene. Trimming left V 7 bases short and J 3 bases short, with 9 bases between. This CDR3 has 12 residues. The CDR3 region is CASTGEDTEAFF. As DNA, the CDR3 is TGTGCCAGCACCGGAGAGGACACTGAAGCTTTCTTT.

The CDR3 region is CASSWSQGYRLYEQYF. The CDR3 nucleotides are TGTGCCAGCAGTTGGTCACAGGGTTATAGATTGTACGAGCAGTACTTC. The chain recombines TRBV6-5 with TRBJ2-7, with a possible D match to TRBD1 (6 bases). The CDR3 is 16 residues long. Germline CDR1 MNHEY, CDR2 SVGAGI. Trimming pared 4 bases from V and 4 bases from J, leaving 20 bases between.

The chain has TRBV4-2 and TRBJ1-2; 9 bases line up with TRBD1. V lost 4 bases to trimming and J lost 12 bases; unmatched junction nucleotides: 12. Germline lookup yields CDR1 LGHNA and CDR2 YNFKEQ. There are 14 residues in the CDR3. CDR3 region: CASSPNAQGARNTF. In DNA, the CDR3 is TGTGCCAGCAGCCCTAATGCACAGGGGGCGCGGAACACCTTC.

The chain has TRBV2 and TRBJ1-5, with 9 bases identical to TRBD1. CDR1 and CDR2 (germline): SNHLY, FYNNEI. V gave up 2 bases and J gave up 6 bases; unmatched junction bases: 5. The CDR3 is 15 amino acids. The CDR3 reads CASSETRQGVQPQHF. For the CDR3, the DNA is TGTGCCAGCAGTGAAACGAGACAGGGGGTTCAGCCCCAGCATTTT.

CDR3 region: CASSQDRQSTDTQYF. The DNA of the CDR3 is TGCGCCAGCAGCCAAGATCGTCAGAGCACAGATACGCAGTATTTT. The V call is TRBV4-3, the J call TRBJ2-3; D not certain. Looked up from germline, CDR1 is LGHNA and CDR2 is YSLEER. V was shortened by 0 bases and J by 0 bases, with 7 bases between the two germline ends. The CDR3 extends over 15 amino acids.

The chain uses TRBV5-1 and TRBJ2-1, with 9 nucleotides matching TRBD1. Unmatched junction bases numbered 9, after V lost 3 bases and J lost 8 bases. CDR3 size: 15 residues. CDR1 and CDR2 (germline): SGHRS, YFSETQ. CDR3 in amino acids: CASSSDRGGVDEQFF. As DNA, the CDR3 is TGCGCCAGCAGCTCGGACAGGGGTGGGGTAGATGAGCAGTTCTTC.

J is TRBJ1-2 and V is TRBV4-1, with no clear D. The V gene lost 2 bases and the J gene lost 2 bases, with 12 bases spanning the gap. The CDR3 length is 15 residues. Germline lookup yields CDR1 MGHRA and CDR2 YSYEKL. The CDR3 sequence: CASSQPSHTNYGYTF. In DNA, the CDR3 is TGCGCCAGCAGCCAACCCTCACATACGAACTATGGCTACACCTTC.